This T cell receptor beta chain is from a study of cytomegalovirus exposure and HLA in healthy donors. CDR1 and CDR2 from the germline V gene are LNHDA and SQIVND (reference sequence). This CDR3 has 13 amino acids. Trimming removed 3 bases from V and 5 bases from J; junction bases left unmatched: 3. Researchers ran the PCR with 60 Vbeta and 13 Jbeta primers. TCRdb's table, derived via immunoSEQ multiplex PCR, lists solely in-frame clones and lacks some. Of approximately 100,000 clones listed, roughly 80% are singletons. For this clone: The antigen is not known.

Study-level points and caveats: In a later analysis, TCR beta V- and J-gene trimming showed a link to a missense DCLRE1C variant. In vitro experiments confirmed that a few CMV-associated chains were specific for CMV antigens. Later work associated 16,951 TCR beta sequences with HLA alleles at 0.05 false discovery rate. Follow-up analysis seemed to connect common viral pathogens with several of the most significant clusters identified.

The TCR comes from a man aged 55 to 69 in good health and CMV-seropositive. V is TRBV19 and J is TRBJ1-2; TRBD1 agrees at 7 bases. Sequencing input: PBMCs. The CDR3 is CASSIGDSYGYTF. For the CDR3, the DNA is TGTGCCAGTAGTATCGGGGACAGTTATGGCTACACCTTC.